These 17 T cell receptor beta chains originate from one sample sequenced in a study of blood T cell repertoires in COVID-19. The table came from immunoSEQ multiplex PCR; TCRdb's copy has only in-frame clones and leaves some out. The repertoire has roughly 200,000 clones, about 89% of them found once; the top ten carry around 6.6%. The sequenced material came from peripheral blood. Receptor source: a man aged 40-55 years with acute or convalescent COVID-19.

CDR3 sequence (DNA): TGTGCCAGCAGGTTGAACAGGGGGCTACACACTGAAGCTTTCTTT. Protein sequence: CASRLNRGLHTEAFF. The chain recombines TRBV7-2 with TRBJ1-1; the match to TRBD1 covers 9 bases. V was clipped by 6 bases and J by 3 bases; unmatched bases: 8. Germline V gives CDR1 SGHTA, CDR2 FQGNSA. The CDR3 length is 15 residues.

The chain joins TRBV18 to TRBJ2-7, with D possibly being TRBD2 (5 bases). Germline V gives CDR1 KGHSH, CDR2 LQKENI. This CDR3 is 17 amino acids long. Trimming shortened V by 1 base and J by 0 bases, and 16 bases separated the two germline ends. In nucleotides, the CDR3 is TGTGCCAGCTCACCACTTCCCACGGGAACTAGCTCCTACGAGCAGTACTTC. It encodes CASSPLPTGTSSYEQYF.

The chain joins TRBV7-2 to TRBJ2-2, with D perhaps TRBD1 (5 bases). This CDR3 is 14 amino acids long. Germline CDR1 reads SGHTA; CDR2 reads FQGNSA. V was pared by 1 base and J by 7 bases, with 10 bases between. The CDR3 DNA is TGTGCCAGCAGCTTAGGCAGGGTATACGGGGAGCTGTTTTTT. Translating gives CASSLGRVYGELFF.

The chain couples TRBV4-3 to TRBJ1-4; 10 bases fit TRBD1. J lost 8 bases, V lost 4 bases, and 7 bases had no gene match. CDR1 and CDR2 from the germline V gene are LGHNA and YSLEER. This CDR3 is 15 amino acids long. The CDR3 loop is CASSLRTGGREKLFF. The CDR3 coding sequence is TGCGCCAGCAGCCTCCGGACAGGGGGTAGAGAAAAACTGTTTTTT.

This clone was observed a single time. The chain joins TRBV7-9 to TRBJ1-1; TRBD1 matches 9 bases. There are 13 residues in the CDR3. The germline gives CDR1 SEHNR, CDR2 FQNEAQ (reference sequence). V was pared by 4 bases and J by 6 bases, with 3 bases of the junction left unmatched. CDR3 in amino acids: CASSSDRGSEAFF. In nucleotides, the CDR3 is TGTGCCAGCAGCTCGGACAGGGGATCTGAAGCTTTCTTT.

V gene TRBV10-1 combines with J gene TRBJ2-7; a weak D match, TRBD1 (7 bases). This CDR3 is 15 amino acids long. Deletions cut 4 bases from V and 3 bases from J, with 16 bases between. CDR1 is WNHNN, CDR2 SYGVQD, per germline (reference sequence). The CDR3: CASSARTGLFYEQYF. DNA for the CDR3: TGCGCCAGCAGTGCTAGGACAGGACTATTCTACGAGCAGTACTTC.

This chain connects TRBV7-8 to TRBJ1-1; D is unresolved. Germline V gene lookup returns CDR1 SGHVS and CDR2 FQNEAQ. V lost 4 bases and J lost 0, with 12 bases in between. This CDR3 region has 15 residues. The CDR3 sequence is CASSWREGLNTEAFF. The CDR3 DNA reads as TGTGCCAGCAGCTGGAGGGAGGGTCTGAACACTGAAGCTTTCTTT.

V and J are TRBV12-3 or TRBV12-4 and TRBJ2-2; a possible D gene is TRBD2 (6 bases). The length of the CDR3 is 13 residues. The ends were cut back, 3 bases at V and 4 bases at J, with 6 bases in the middle. CDR3 in amino acids: CASSFGGTGELFF. In DNA, the CDR3 is TGTGCCAGCAGTTTCGGGGGCACCGGGGAGCTGTTTTTT.

The rearrangement joins TRBV6-6 to TRBJ2-1; 9 nucleotides align to TRBD1. From germline, CDR1 is MNHNY and CDR2 SVGAGI (reference sequence). The junction had 3 bases not matched to a gene; V was cut back by 7 bases and J by 2 bases. The length of the CDR3 is 14 residues. CDR3 coding DNA: TGTGCCAGCACTGGGACAGGGACCTACAATGAGCAGTTCTTC. Its translation is CASTGTGTYNEQFF.

V gene TRBV10-2 combines with J gene TRBJ1-2; D may be TRBD1 (5 bases). CDR3 length: 12 amino acids. Per germline, CDR1 WSHSY and CDR2 SAAADI. V lost 9 bases to trimming and J lost 8 bases, with 16 bases between them. Here the CDR3 reads CASTRDRGGYTF. Here the CDR3 DNA reads TGCGCCAGTACCAGGGATCGGGGGGGCTACACCTTC.

The genes are TRBV7-9 and TRBJ1-2; 12 bases map to TRBD1. Germline V gene sequence: CDR1 SEHNR, CDR2 FQNEAQ (reference sequence). The J segment lost 6 bases and the V segment lost 3 bases, leaving 8 bases of the junction unmatched. The CDR3 loop spans 16 amino acids. The CDR3 DNA is TGTGCCAGCAGCTTGAGTGGGGACAGGGGGCAGGATGGCTACACCTTC. It specifies CASSLSGDRGQDGYTF.

The sample holds one count of this clone. The V gene is TRBV19, the J gene TRBJ1-3; 9 bases map to TRBD1. Per the germline V gene, CDR1 is LNHDA and CDR2 is SQIVND (reference sequence). V shed 8 bases, J shed 4 bases, and the junction held 9 bases outside the gene matches. CDR3 length: 15 amino acids. The CDR3 coding sequence is TGTGCCAGTTATTCGGACAGGGGTGGGGGAAACACCATATATTTT. Its protein is CASYSDRGGGNTIYF.

In this sample, this clone turned up once. The chain recombines TRBV27 with TRBJ2-2, with D possibly being TRBD2 (5 bases). Germline loops: CDR1 MNHEY, CDR2 SMNVEV (reference sequence). V was cut by 2 bases and J by 7 bases, with 8 bases left in between. This CDR3 region has 13 residues. The CDR3 coding sequence is TGTGCCAGCAGTTTAAGTCGGGACGGGGAGCTGTTTTTT. It is translated as CASSLSRDGELFF.

The rearrangement links TRBV7-9 to TRBJ2-1; 7 nucleotides agree with TRBD1. From germline, CDR1 is SEHNR and CDR2 FQNEAQ (reference sequence). The CDR3 length is 15 residues. Unmatched junction bases numbered 9, after V lost 8 bases and J lost 2 bases. The CDR3 bases are TGTGCCAGCTTCCAGACAGGGCTACCCTACAATGAGCAGTTCTTC. It codes for CASFQTGLPYNEQFF.

This chain connects TRBV7-8 to TRBJ1-2; possible D gene TRBD1, 5 bases. From germline, CDR1 is SGHVS and CDR2 FQNEAQ. Trimming took off 1 base at V and 8 bases at J, with 11 bases between the two ends. The CDR3 sequence is 13 residues long. This CDR3 is CASSLGPGDGYTF. CDR3 DNA: TGTGCCAGCAGCTTAGGGCCGGGGGACGGCTACACCTTC. Full variable domain (rest looked up from reference TRBV7-8 and TRBJ1-2): GAGVSQSPRYKVAKRGQDVALRCDPISGHVSLFWYQQALGQGPEFLTYFQNEAQLDKSGLPSDRFFAERPEGSVSTLKIQRTQQEDSAVYLCASSLGPGDGYTFGSGTRLTVV.

The rearrangement links TRBV6-5 to TRBJ1-1; 8 bases agree with TRBD1. CDR1 is MNHEY, CDR2 SVGAGI, per germline. The CDR3 has 15 amino acids. Trimming at V came to 1 base and at J to 5 bases, leaving 6 bases not matched to a gene. CDR3 protein: CASSYWGQEATEAFF. CDR3 bases: TGTGCCAGCAGTTACTGGGGACAGGAGGCGACTGAAGCTTTCTTT.

The chain has TRBV28 and TRBJ2-7, with D possibly being TRBD2 (5 bases). Germline CDR1 reads MDHEN; CDR2 reads SYDVKM. V lost 11 bases and J lost 1, with 6 bases in between. This CDR3 has 10 amino acids. The CDR3 bases are TGTGCCTCGGGATCCTACGAGCAGTACTTC. Its translation: CASGSYEQYF.